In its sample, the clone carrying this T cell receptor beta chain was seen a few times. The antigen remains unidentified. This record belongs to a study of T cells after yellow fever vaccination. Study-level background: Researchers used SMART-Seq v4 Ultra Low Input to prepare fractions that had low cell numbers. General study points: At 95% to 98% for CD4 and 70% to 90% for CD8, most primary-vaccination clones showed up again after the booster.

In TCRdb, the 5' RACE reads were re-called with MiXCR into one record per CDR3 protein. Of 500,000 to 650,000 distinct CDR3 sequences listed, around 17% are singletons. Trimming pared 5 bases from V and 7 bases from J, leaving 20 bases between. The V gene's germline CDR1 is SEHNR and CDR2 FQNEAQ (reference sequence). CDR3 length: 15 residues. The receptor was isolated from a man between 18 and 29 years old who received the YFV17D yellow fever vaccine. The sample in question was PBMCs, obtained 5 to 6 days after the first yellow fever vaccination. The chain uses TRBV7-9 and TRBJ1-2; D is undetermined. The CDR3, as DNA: TGTGCCAGCAGCCCTAACATCAACCTGGGCGTTGGCTACACCTTC. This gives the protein CASSPNINLGVGYTF.